The clone carrying this TCR beta chain was counted between two and nine times. The target antigen is unknown. This specimen comes from a study of cytomegalovirus exposure and HLA in healthy donors. Researchers ran the PCR with 60 Vbeta and 13 Jbeta primers. The authors' processing: Roughly 12 million of about 80 million unique TCR beta chains were shared, per a later count. This table comes from immunoSEQ multiplex PCR, and its TCRdb copy is limited to in-frame clones, with some not included. The V and J calls and clone size are taken from that table; D and trimming were inferred from the DNA. This table holds approximately 210,000 clones, 70% to 80% found once. Regarding the study as a whole: By a later analysis, the bulk of CMV-associated TCR beta chains appeared HLA-restricted. Versus the approximately 700-donor mean, an Asian-associated ancestry cluster reportedly showed fewer N-insertions in a later analysis.

CDR3 length: 13 residues. CDR1 is SNHLY and CDR2 is FYNNEI in the germline V gene. V was clipped by 7 bases and J by 5 bases, with 11 bases between them. Specimen: PBMCs. This clonotype was sampled from a woman aged 50 to 60 in good health and CMV-seronegative. This chain links TRBV2 with TRBJ2-2; TRBD2 is a possible D gene (6 bases). In DNA form, the CDR3 reads TGTGCCAGCAACCCGGGGGTGACCGGGGAGCTGTTTTTT. Its translation is CASNPGVTGELFF.